This T cell receptor (beta chain) was observed in a study of cytomegalovirus exposure and HLA in healthy donors. Turning to the study itself: Around 85 million unique TCR sequences came from HLA-typed donors in an early release.

As concerns this clone: The target antigen is unknown.

Study conclusions and caveats: Presence/absence analyses rested on an assumption that sequencing depth was roughly uniform across donors. TCR beta V segments were, for the most part, productive about 87% or about 30% of the time in an earlier analysis.

The primer mix had 60 Vbeta and 13 Jbeta primers. Repertoires were generated with immunoSEQ multiplex PCR, while TCRdb's copy carries only in-frame clones and drops some. Of roughly 70,000 clones in the sample, around 77% are singletons; the top ten hold around 6.3%. This receptor was identified in a man in his fifties or sixties in good health and CMV-seronegative. Material for sequencing was PBMCs.

The CDR3, as DNA: TGTGCCAGCAGCCTTACTCAGGGCTACGAGCAGTACTTC. Its protein is CASSLTQGYEQYF. The chain carries TRBV7-2 and TRBJ2-7; D is possibly TRBD1 (5 bases). Per the germline V gene, CDR1 is SGHTA and CDR2 is FQGNSA. The CDR3 extends over 13 amino acids. Trimming shortened V by 5 bases and J by 3 bases, and 11 bases separated the two germline ends.